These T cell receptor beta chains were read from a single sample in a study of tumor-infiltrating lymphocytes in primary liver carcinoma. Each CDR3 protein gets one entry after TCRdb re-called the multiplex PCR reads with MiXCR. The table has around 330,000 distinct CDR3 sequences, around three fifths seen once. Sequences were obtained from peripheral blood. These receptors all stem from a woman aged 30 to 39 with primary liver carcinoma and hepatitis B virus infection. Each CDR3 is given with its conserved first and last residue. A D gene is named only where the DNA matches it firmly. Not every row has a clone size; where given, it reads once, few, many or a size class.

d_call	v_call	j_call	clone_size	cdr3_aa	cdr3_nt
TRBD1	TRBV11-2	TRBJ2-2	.	CASSLRGITNTGELFF	TGTGCCAGCAGCCTCAGGGGGATAACGAACACCGGGGAGCTGTTTTTT
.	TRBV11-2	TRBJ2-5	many	CATSVQETQYF	TGTGCAACCAGTGTCCAAGAGACCCAGTACTTC
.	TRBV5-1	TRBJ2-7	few	CASSLLPDFISYEQYF	TGCGCCAGCAGCTTGTTGCCGGACTTTATCTCCTACGAGCAGTACTTC
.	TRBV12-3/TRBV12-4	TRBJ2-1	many	CASSRGRGGVYNEQFF	TGTGCCAGCAGTCGCGGGAGAGGGGGGGTTTACAATGAGCAGTTCTTC
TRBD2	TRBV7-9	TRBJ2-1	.	CASSPRSVSGRGDRNEQFF	TGTGCCAGCAGCCCTCGATCGGTTAGCGGGAGGGGGGATCGCAATGAGCAGTTCTTC
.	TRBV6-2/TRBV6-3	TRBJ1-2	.	CASSFGQTYGYTF	TGTGCCAGCAGTTTTGGACAGACCTATGGCTACACCTTC
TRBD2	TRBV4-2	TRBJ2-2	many	CASSQEPSGRNTGELFF	TGTGCCAGCAGCCAAGAGCCTAGCGGGCGGAACACCGGGGAGCTGTTTTTT
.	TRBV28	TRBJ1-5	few	CASSLRYGTSNQPQHF	TGTGCCAGCAGTTTACGATATGGCACTAGCAATCAGCCCCAGCATTTT
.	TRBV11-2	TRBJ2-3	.	CASSLDDTRDTQYF	TGTGCTAGCAGCTTAGATGATACGAGAGATACGCAGTATTTT
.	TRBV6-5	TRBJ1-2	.	CASSYSMRGARLDGYTF	TGTGCCAGCAGTTACTCGATGCGTGGGGCTCGGCTGGATGGCTACACCTTC
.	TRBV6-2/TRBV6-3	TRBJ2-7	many	CASSQLDIHEQYF	TGTGCCAGCAGTCAACTAGATATCCACGAGCAGTACTTC
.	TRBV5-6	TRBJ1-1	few	CASIGVGVNTEAFF	TGTGCCAGCATTGGGGTAGGGGTGAACACTGAAGCTTTCTTT
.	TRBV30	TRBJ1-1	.	CAWSVPTGIAGTEAFF	TGTGCCTGGAGTGTACCGACCGGGATAGCAGGGACTGAAGCTTTCTTT
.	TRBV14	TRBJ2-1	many	CASSRDNYNEQFF	TGTGCCAGCAGCCGGGACAACTACAATGAGCAGTTCTTC
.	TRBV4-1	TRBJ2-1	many	CASSQAPSPGFEQFF	TGCGCCAGCAGCCAAGCCCCGAGTCCGGGGTTTGAGCAGTTCTTC
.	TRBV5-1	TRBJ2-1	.	CASSLTASIHEQFF	TGCGCCAGCAGCTTGACGGCCTCAATCCATGAGCAGTTCTTC
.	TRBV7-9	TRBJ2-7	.	CASSLRPPWEQYF	TGTGCCAGCAGCTTAAGGCCCCCGTGGGAGCAGTACTTC
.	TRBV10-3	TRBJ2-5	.	CAISPRDGEAQYF	TGTGCCATCAGCCCCCGGGACGGAGAGGCCCAGTACTTC
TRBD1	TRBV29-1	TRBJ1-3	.	CSVEAQGGGNTIYF	TGCAGCGTTGAGGCACAGGGGGGTGGAAACACCATATATTTT
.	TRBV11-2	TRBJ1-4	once	CASSPIRPSDEKLFF	TGTGCCAGCAGCCCCATCCGGCCCTCCGATGAAAAACTGTTTTTT
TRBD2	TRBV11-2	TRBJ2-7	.	CASSPGLAGVIPPEQYF	TGTGCCAGCAGCCCAGGACTAGCGGGAGTGATACCGCCCGAACAGTACTTC
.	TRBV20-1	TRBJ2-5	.	CSVPVGETQYF	TGCAGTGTCCCCGTGGGGGAGACCCAGTACTTC
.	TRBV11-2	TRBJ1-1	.	CASSLDRKNTEAFF	TGTGCCAGTAGCTTAGACAGGAAGAACACTGAAGCTTTCTTT
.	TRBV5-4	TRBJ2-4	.	CASSLTPKSIEYF	TGTGCCAGCAGTCTAACGCCCAAAAGCATTGAGTACTTC
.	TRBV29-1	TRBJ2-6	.	CSVEDPGSESGANALTF	TGCAGCGTTGAAGATCCAGGGTCAGAATCTGGAGCCAACGCCCTGACTTTC
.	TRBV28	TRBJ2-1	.	CASRGVSYNEQFF	TGTGCCAGCAGGGGCGTATCCTACAATGAGCAGTTCTTC
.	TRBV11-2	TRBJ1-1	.	CASSLEAGLNNEASF	TGTGCCAGCAGCTTAGAGGCAGGATTGAACAATGAAGCTTCCTTT
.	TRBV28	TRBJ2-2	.	CASSANHGTPLGGLFF	TGTGCCAGCAGTGCCAACCACGGGACCCCCCTCGGGGGGCTGTTTTTT
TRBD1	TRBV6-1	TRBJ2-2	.	CTSRAMTGGHGELFF	TGTACCAGCAGGGCAATGACAGGGGGCCACGGGGAGCTGTTTTTT
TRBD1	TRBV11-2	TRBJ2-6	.	CASSLGPGQGANILTF	TGTGCCAGCAGCTTAGGTCCAGGACAGGGGGCCAACATCCTGACTTTC
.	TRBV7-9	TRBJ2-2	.	CASSLSTATAGELFF	TGTGCCAGCAGCTTATCGACAGCCACGGCCGGGGAGCTGTTTTTT
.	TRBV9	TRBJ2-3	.	CASSASEGWADTQYF	TGTGCCAGCAGCGCTTCCGAGGGTTGGGCAGATACGCAGTATTTT
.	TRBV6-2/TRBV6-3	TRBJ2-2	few	CASRPLTITGELFF	TGTGCCAGCAGACCCCTTACTATCACCGGGGAGCTGTTTTTT
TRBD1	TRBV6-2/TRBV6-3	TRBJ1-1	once	CASSYLQGGTEAFF	TGTGCCAGCAGTTACTTGCAGGGGGGTACTGAAGCTTTCTTT
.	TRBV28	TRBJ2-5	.	CASSAGLQYQETQYF	TGTGCCAGCAGCGCGGGACTCCAGTACCAAGAGACCCAGTACTTC
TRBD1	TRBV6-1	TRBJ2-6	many	CASSGRTGLFSGANVLTF	TGTGCCAGCAGTGGACGGACAGGACTTTTCTCTGGGGCCAACGTCCTGACTTTC
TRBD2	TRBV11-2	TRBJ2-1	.	CASSEGLWTSVYNEEFF	TGTGCCAGCAGTGAAGGGCTGTGGACTAGCGTTTACAATGAGGAGTTCTTC
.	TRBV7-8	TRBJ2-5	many	CASSLSGLETQYF	TGTGCCAGCAGCTTGTCGGGCCTGGAGACCCAGTACTTC
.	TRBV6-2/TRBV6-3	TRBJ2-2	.	CASIPGGATGELFF	TGTGCCAGCATACCTGGAGGGGCCACCGGGGAGCTGTTTTTT
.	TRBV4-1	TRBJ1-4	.	CASSLWEAASEKLFF	TGCGCCAGCAGCCTCTGGGAGGCGGCTAGTGAAAAACTGTTTTTT
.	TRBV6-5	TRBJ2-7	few	CASSSPGSSYEQYF	TGTGCCAGCTCCTCCCCGGGAAGCTCCTACGAGCAGTACTTC
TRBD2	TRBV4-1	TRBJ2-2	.	CASSQIASGSKAGELFF	TGCGCCAGCAGCCAAATCGCTAGCGGGAGCAAGGCCGGGGAGCTGTTTTTT
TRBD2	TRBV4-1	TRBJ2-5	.	CASSQPQLAVLETQYF	TGCGCCAGCAGCCAACCCCAACTAGCGGTACTAGAGACCCAGTACTTC
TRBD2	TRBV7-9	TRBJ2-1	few	CASSQLAGEYNEQFF	TGTGCCAGCAGCCAACTAGCGGGGGAGTACAATGAGCAGTTCTTC
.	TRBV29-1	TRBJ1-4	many	CSVVSGLGEKLFF	TGCAGCGTTGTGTCCGGTCTGGGTGAAAAACTGTTTTTT
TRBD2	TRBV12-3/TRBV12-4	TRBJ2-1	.	CANTRTSGAYNEQFF	TGTGCCAACACCAGGACTAGCGGGGCCTACAATGAGCAGTTCTTC
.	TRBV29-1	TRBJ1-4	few	CSVLYRTNEKLFF	TGCAGCGTTTTGTACAGGACTAATGAAAAACTGTTTTTT
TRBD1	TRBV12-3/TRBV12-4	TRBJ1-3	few	CASSPTGGSGNTIYF	TGTGCCAGCAGCCCTACAGGGGGCTCTGGAAACACCATATATTTT
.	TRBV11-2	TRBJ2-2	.	CASSLEALAHIGDLFF	TGTGCCAGCAGCTTAGAAGCCCTAGCGCACATCGGGGACCTGTTTTTT